This T cell receptor beta chain is from a study of glioma-infiltrating T cells after dendritic cell vaccination. Study-level background: Three intradermal dendritic cell vaccine injections were given every two weeks.

The PCR used 60 V beta and 13 J beta primers. The protocol was immunoSEQ multiplex PCR, while the TCRdb copy is restricted to in-frame clones and leaves out a portion. The sample consists of tens of thousands of clones, 81% of them appearing once. Trimming stripped 0 bases from V and 6 bases from J, with 12 bases between. CDR1 and CDR2 from the germline V gene are MNHEY and SMNVEV (reference sequence). CDR3 length equals 16 residues. A word on this clone: Its antigen is unknown.

The study, taken as a whole, reports: Survival was not directly related to TCR clonality in these patients. Longer survival after dendritic cell vaccination followed higher pretreatment TIL content.

The source of this sequence is a human donor with glioblastoma. Specimen: blood, collected before dendritic cell vaccination. The chain joins TRBV27 to TRBJ1-6, with D hard to call. The CDR3 sequence is CASSLSRASINSPLHF. In nucleotides, the CDR3 is TGTGCCAGCAGTTTATCGAGGGCCAGTATTAATTCACCCCTCCACTTT.